The sequence of this TCR beta chain was determined in a study of cytomegalovirus exposure and HLA in healthy donors. To note about this clone: What it binds is not known.

Healthy bone marrow donors made up the donors. Donors sampled were nominally healthy, though unrecorded immune exposures were likely. Primers: 60 Vbeta forward and 13 Jbeta reverse. TCRdb keeps only in-frame clones here, not all; method: immunoSEQ multiplex PCR. The table lists 150,000 to 200,000 clones. Study findings and constraints: Presence/absence analysis assumed near-uniform sequencing depth across donors.

The CDR3 runs 15 residues. Trimming left V 2 bases short and J 0 bases short, with 9 bases between. Germline V CDR1 and CDR2: LGHNT, FRNRAP. This TCR was recovered from a woman aged 60-70 years in good health and CMV-seronegative. Sequenced: PBMCs. This chain links TRBV12-5 with TRBJ2-3; D might be TRBD1 (6 bases). CDR3 nucleotides: TGTGCTAGTGGTTTGACAGGGCGTAGCACAGATACGCAGTATTTT. Its translation is CASGLTGRSTDTQYF.